These 23 T cell receptor beta chains share one sample of origin, sequenced in a study of blood T cell repertoires in COVID-19. Produced via immunoSEQ multiplex PCR; TCRdb's table is partial and in-frame only. The sample carries around 200,000 clones, around nine tenths recorded once. Source material: PBMCs or T cells enriched from blood (not recorded which). The source is a woman aged 30 to 39 who had been exposed to COVID-19.

The DNA for the CDR3 is TGTGCCACCAGTGATTCCCAACAGGGGTTAGCCAAAAACATTCAGTACTTC. Its protein product is CATSDSQQGLAKNIQYF. The V and J genes are TRBV24-1 and TRBJ2-4, with 7 bases lining up with TRBD1. With 2 bases clipped from V and 0 bases from J, the junction kept 6 bases outside the gene matches. Germline V lookup: CDR1 KGHDR, CDR2 SFDVKD. The CDR3 has 17 amino acids.

This clone was found a few times. This sequence joins TRBV27 and TRBJ1-2, with TRBD1 matching over 9 bases. The germline gives CDR1 MNHEY, CDR2 SMNVEV (reference sequence). The J segment lost 1 base and the V segment lost 5 bases, leaving 2 bases of the junction unmatched. The CDR3 is made up of 14 amino acids. The CDR3 bases are TGTGCCAGCAGTCGGACAGGGGTTAACTATGGCTACACCTTC. This codes for CASSRTGVNYGYTF.

The rearrangement uses TRBV6-5 and TRBJ1-5, with TRBD1 matching over 7 bases. The V gene's germline CDR1 is MNHEY and CDR2 SVGAGI. The V and J ends lost 5 bases and 4 bases, in that order; junction bases with no gene match: 2. CDR3 size: 13 residues. CDR3 in DNA: TGTGCCAGCAGTACGGGACAGAATCAGCCCCAGCATTTT. Translation: CASSTGQNQPQHF.

The V call is TRBV10-2, the J call TRBJ1-5; D uncertain. CDR3 length equals 17 residues. Looked up from germline, CDR1 is WSHSY and CDR2 is SAAADI. Trimming pared 6 bases from V and 3 bases from J, leaving 21 bases between. Here the CDR3 reads CASSDSPRDSFNQPQHF. The DNA of the CDR3 is TGCGCCAGCAGCGACTCACCGAGGGATTCCTTCAATCAGCCCCAGCATTTT.

This clone was counted only a few times. The rearrangement joins TRBV3-1 (or the pseudogene TRBV3-2) to TRBJ1-6; tentative D call: TRBD1 (5 bases). Trimming left V 4 bases short and J 9 bases short, with 16 bases between. Germline V gives CDR1 LGHDT, CDR2 YNNKEL (reference sequence). The CDR3 sequence is 15 residues long. CDR3 region: CASSLGGTGGSPLHF. CDR3 DNA: TGTGCCAGCAGCCTTGGGGGGACCGGGGGTTCACCCCTCCACTTT.

The rearrangement links TRBV5-1 to TRBJ1-5, with D maybe TRBD1 (6 bases). Germline V CDR1 and CDR2: SGHRS, YFSETQ. The CDR3 covers 15 residues. Trimming left V 4 bases short and J 0 bases short, with 11 bases between. CDR3: CASSPGTSSNQPQHF. CDR3 in DNA: TGCGCCAGCAGCCCTGGGACATCTAGCAATCAGCCCCAGCATTTT.

The chain has TRBV30 and TRBJ1-3; TRBD1 matches 7 bases. Germline assignment: CDR1 GTSNPN and CDR2 SVGIG (reference sequence). After removal of 0 bases from V and 0 bases from J, the junction contained 5 bases not matched to a gene. This CDR3 region has 16 residues. CDR3 sequence reads: CAWSVGRGNSGNTIYF. The CDR3 nucleotides are TGTGCCTGGAGTGTAGGCAGGGGGAACTCTGGAAACACCATATATTTT.

This rearrangement joins TRBV7-8 to TRBJ1-1; D may be TRBD1 (5 bases). Germline CDR1 reads SGHVS; CDR2 reads FQNEAQ. The CDR3 length is 15 residues. Trimming left V 5 bases short and J 4 bases short, with 17 bases between. This CDR3 is CASSIAGRFSTEAFF. The CDR3 DNA sequence: TGTGCCAGCAGCATTGCAGGGAGGTTTAGCACTGAAGCTTTCTTT.

CDR3 bases: TGTGCCAGCTCACCACCTATTCGGGACACCGGGTTTGGCTACACCTTC. Its protein is CASSPPIRDTGFGYTF. This chain links TRBV18 with TRBJ1-2; weak D call: TRBD1 (6 bases). Germline lookup yields CDR1 KGHSH and CDR2 LQKENI. V lost 0 bases, J lost 7 bases, and 18 bases lay in between. CDR3 length: 16 residues.

The rearrangement links TRBV5-1 to TRBJ1-2; D unresolved. Germline V lookup: CDR1 SGHRS, CDR2 YFSETQ. The CDR3 is made up of 13 amino acids. V was cut by 0 bases and J by 4 bases, with 7 bases left in between. The CDR3 loop reads CASSLDGVYGYTF. The CDR3 DNA reads TGCGCCAGCAGCTTGGATGGAGTCTATGGCTACACCTTC.

The chain recombines TRBV19 with TRBJ1-1; D is possibly TRBD1 (5 bases). Germline CDR1 is LNHDA and CDR2 is SQIVND (reference sequence). The CDR3 is 11 amino acids. Trimming removed 3 bases from V and 7 bases from J, with 6 bases in between. CDR3 in amino acids: CASSMTDEAFF. The CDR3 DNA sequence: TGTGCCAGTAGTATGACAGATGAAGCTTTCTTT.

J is TRBJ2-1 and V is TRBV2, with D uncertain. The germline V gene has CDR1 SNHLY and CDR2 FYNNEI. The ends were cut back, 7 bases at V and 8 bases at J, with 18 bases in the middle. This CDR3 has 14 amino acids. CDR3 sequence (DNA): TGTGCCAGCAATGCATTTCCCAAACACGATGAGCAGTTCTTC. Its translation is CASNAFPKHDEQFF.

This chain uses TRBV5-1 with TRBJ1-1; 8 bases line up with TRBD1. The CDR3 is 16 amino acids. Per the germline V gene, CDR1 is SGHRS and CDR2 is YFSETQ. V was pared by 4 bases and J by 7 bases, with 15 bases of the junction left unmatched. This CDR3 is CASSLTAGQGGDEAFF. In nucleotides, the CDR3 is TGCGCCAGCAGCCTAACAGCTGGACAGGGAGGCGATGAAGCTTTCTTT.

The chain has TRBV5-8 and TRBJ1-5, with D possibly being TRBD1 (5 bases). CDR1 SGHTS and CDR2 YDEGEE come from the germline V gene. The CDR3 sequence is 12 residues long. Trimming cost V 5 bases and J 7 bases, with 10 bases left between them. DNA of the CDR3: TGTGCCAGCAGAGGGGCAGGGCAGCCCCAGCATTTT. Translation gives CASRGAGQPQHF.

The gene calls are TRBV2 and TRBJ2-7; 9 bases are a match to TRBD1. The CDR3 contains 13 residues. Germline V lookup: CDR1 SNHLY, CDR2 FYNNEI. V shed 5 bases and J 3 bases; nucleotides not matched to a gene: 2. The CDR3 loop is CASSRQGGYEQYF. CDR3 nucleotide sequence: TGTGCCAGCAGTAGACAGGGGGGCTACGAGCAGTACTTC.

V gene TRBV5-1 combines with J gene TRBJ2-1, with 7 positions matching TRBD2. J lost 3 bases, V lost 6 bases, and 0 bases had no gene match. The CDR3 runs 12 residues. Germline-derived CDR1 and CDR2 are SGHRS and YFSETQ. CDR3 in DNA: TGCGCCAGCACGGGAGGCTACAATGAGCAGTTCTTC. Its translation is CASTGGYNEQFF.

This sequence joins TRBV30 and TRBJ1-2; D is perhaps TRBD1 (5 bases). CDR3 size: 14 residues. Per the germline V gene, CDR1 is GTSNPN and CDR2 is SVGIG (reference sequence). V was trimmed by 0 bases and J by 8 bases, leaving 16 bases between them. CDR3 sequence (DNA): TGTGCCTGGAGTGTCATCGGGGGGGGGAGAGGCTACACCTTC. This sequence encodes CAWSVIGGGRGYTF. The full variable domain, with the rest looked up from reference TRBV30 and TRBJ1-2, is SQTIHQWPATLVQPVGSPLSLECTVEGTSNPNLYWYRQAAGRGLQLLFYSVGIGQISSEVPQNLSASRPQDRQFILSSKKLLLSDSGFYLCAWSVIGGGRGYTFGSGTRLTVV.

This clone was counted only a few times. V gene TRBV11-2 combines with J gene TRBJ2-3; TRBD2 matches 8 bases. V was pared by 5 bases and J by 2 bases, with 12 bases of the junction left unmatched. Per the germline V gene, CDR1 is SGHAT and CDR2 is FQNNGV. This CDR3 comprises 17 residues. CDR3 nucleotides: TGTGCCAGCAGCCCGTGGGTAACTAGCGGATTCACAGATACGCAGTATTTT. This codes for CASSPWVTSGFTDTQYF.

The genes are TRBV5-6 and TRBJ2-1, with TRBD2 identical over 8 bases. Germline CDR1 SGHDT, CDR2 YYEEEE. The CDR3 is 14 residues long. Trimming took 2 bases from V and 5 from J; bases not matched to a gene: 3. The CDR3 region is CASSLVAGHNEQFF. The CDR3 nucleotides are TGTGCCAGCAGCTTAGTAGCGGGACACAATGAGCAGTTCTTC.

The rearrangement uses TRBV13 and TRBJ1-2; 7 nucleotides agree with TRBD1. CDR3 length: 13 residues. Looked up from germline, CDR1 is PRHDT and CDR2 is FYEKMQ (reference sequence). With V trimmed by 5 bases and J by 4 bases, 4 bases remained unmatched. The CDR3 DNA follows: TGTGCCAGCAGCCTGGGACAGAGCTATGGCTACACCTTC. This codes for CASSLGQSYGYTF.

The chain combines TRBV5-1 with TRBJ1-3, with D perhaps matching TRBD1 (6 bases). Germline V gene sequence: CDR1 SGHRS, CDR2 YFSETQ. The CDR3 is 14 residues long. V was cut by 3 bases and J by 4 bases, with 11 bases left in between. The CDR3 DNA reads TGCGCCAGCAGCTCTACAGGGTCCGGAAACACCATATATTTT. It codes for CASSSTGSGNTIYF.

J is TRBJ1-6 and V is TRBV5-8, with TRBD1 matching 8 bases. J gave up 7 bases and V 4 bases, and 10 bases lay outside the gene matches. CDR3 length: 16 amino acids. Germline-derived CDR1 and CDR2 are SGHTS and YDEGEE. CDR3 nucleotides: TGTGCCAGCAGCGTTGGACAGGGAGTAGTGAATTCACCCCTCCACTTT. Amino acid sequence: CASSVGQGVVNSPLHF.

This chain connects TRBV2 to TRBJ1-1; 8 bases align to TRBD1. The germline V gene has CDR1 SNHLY and CDR2 FYNNEI. The CDR3 spans 17 residues. V lost 6 bases to trimming and J lost 3 bases; unmatched junction nucleotides: 15. In DNA form, the CDR3 reads TGTGCCAGCAGGATCGGACAGGGCCCCTTAGTGGACACTGAAGCTTTCTTT. It specifies CASRIGQGPLVDTEAFF.